Described below is a single T cell receptor beta chain sequence and its context. This clone was recorded once. Its target antigen remains unknown. No much larger clone is present one base from it, and per-base qualities are unavailable. This sample was included in a study of cytomegalovirus exposure and HLA in healthy donors (dated by TCRdb to about 2017). Regarding the research as a whole: An earlier analysis of about 560 of the donors reported around 280 Gb of sequence data and 95 million to 120 million unique TCR beta sequences obtained from roughly 180 million T cells. Approximately 330 gigabases of sequencing data and 70 million to 100 million unique TCR sequences made up an early release that covered 500 to 650 HLA-typed donors. The genetic ancestry cluster associated with self-reported Caucasian donors included around 76% of the roughly 380 genotyped donors. The study aimed to test whether cataloging public T cell receptors could reveal signatures of past pathogen exposure. Using immunosequencing, the study profiled T cell repertoires from roughly 650 subjects and related those repertoires to cytomegalovirus serostatus. Besides the first cohort of around 700 subjects, a separate validation cohort made up of 120 or so different subjects was used. The study combined high-throughput TCR immunosequencing, statistical association of individual TCRs with disease status, and machine learning to predict cytomegalovirus infection status. A later analysis re-examined previously published TCR beta repertoires from just over 650 donors and added high-resolution HLA genotyping to investigate patterns of TCR occurrence. Rather than using new phenotypic data, the later analysis identified candidate immune exposures from TCR beta sequences and from how often those sequences occurred across donors. In an earlier analysis of a few hundred of the donors, high-throughput TCR beta sequencing was used to judge whether each TCR beta V gene segment behaved as functional or pseudogenic. Alongside the repertoire data, information on donor age, sex, ethnicity and CMV serostatus was compiled. In a later genetic analysis, genome-wide SNP genotypes for about 65% of the roughly 670 donors were used, and that subset was treated as a discovery cohort. Every repertoire in the discovery cohort had been generated on one and the same sequencing platform. Both class I and class II loci were covered by HLA typing, at four-digit resolution. Typing coverage varied by locus: 629-630 donors for A, B, C, DRB1 and DQB1; approximately 500 for DQA1; more than 600 for DPA1; more than 450 for DPB1. Because of strong linkage in the cohort, 4 to 6 DR-DQ haplotypes were treated as single units for association and clustering. On average, roughly 250,000 unique TCR beta nucleotide sequences were sequenced per donor among about 400 genotyped donors of the cohort, with about 17% of those sequences being non-productive. What the authors observed across the whole study: In an earlier analysis of about 550 of the donors, most TCR beta V segments were observed in productive rearrangements about 87% or about 30% of the time, broadly matching IMGT annotations. Only TCR beta chains were sequenced in this cohort, and the absence of alpha or paired-chain data limited detectable features. Because the 87-base-pair reads could not distinguish some IMGT-functional V segments, including TRBV6-2 and TRBV6-3, those segments were excluded. When HLA alleles, especially DR and DQ, strongly co-occurred, attributing TCR associations to individual alleles was difficult. In a later analysis, around 15,000 TCR beta sequences were associated with specific HLA alleles at a false discovery rate of 0.05. A later analysis found that TCR association rates varied across HLA loci, with DRB1 alleles showing the most associated TCRs and HLA-C alleles the fewest. In vitro tests confirmed that three of the cytomegalovirus-associated TCR beta chains recognize cytomegalovirus antigens. HLA typing was unavailable for some donors at each locus, so association tests used only the typed subset. A later analysis reported that several top co-occurrence clusters appeared linked to parvovirus B19, influenza, CMV and Epstein-Barr virus. Most TCR sequences were observed very rarely across donors, whereas some public TCRs were present in many individuals. In a later genetic analysis, fewer N-insertions in productive TCRs were reported among donors in an Asian-associated ancestry cluster than the roughly 670-donor mean. The sequencing pipeline was judged likely to have produced a cluster of highly shared sequence variants as a technical artifact. A total of 150 to 200 TCR beta chains were listed by the study as associated with cytomegalovirus. A later genetic analysis associated a missense DCLRE1C variant with V-gene and J-gene trimming of TCR beta chains, and an independent cohort replicated the association. About 15 rarely observed V segments, including chromosome 9 orphons, were excluded from the earlier analysis of about 500 of the donors because counts were too low. Linkage disequilibrium might explain the correlated functional status among segregating V segments, but an unknown experimental factor could not be ruled out. In a later analysis, HLA-associated TCR beta chains were found to be more clonally expanded and to have lower generation probabilities than equally common non-associated chains. The only immune exposure information available for the cohort was CMV serostatus. Presence/absence analyses assumed roughly uniform sequencing depth across donors, an assumption that may not hold. The classifier was reported to diagnose cytomegalovirus status with high specificity and sensitivity in both the original and validation cohorts. A further reported finding was that TCR beta sequences accurately predicted the HLA-A and HLA-B alleles for most subjects in the first cohort. The authors suggested that the approach could potentially be extended to other disease states and immunological phenotypes. In a later analysis, most CMV-associated TCR beta chains were found to appear HLA-restricted, with HLA associations seemingly driven largely by CMV exposure.

Looking up the germline V gene yields CDR1 SGHDT and CDR2 YYEEEE. The junction shows trimming of 0 bases on V and 5 bases on J, plus 12 bases between the germline ends. From its cysteine to its phenylalanine, the CDR3 spans 14 amino acids. The sequence is cut down to CDR3 DNA, 42 bases in frame from base 1. The cohort consisted of 666 healthy bone marrow donors. At the time of sampling, all cohort members were nominally healthy, though unrecorded immune exposures were likely present. The donor was CMV seropositive and belonged to the group of 250 to 300 seropositive cohort members. Every donor gave a peripheral blood sample, and the peripheral blood mononuclear cells from that sample were used for TCR beta sequencing. Genomic DNA extraction from the blood cell samples was performed with the Qiagen DNeasy Blood Extraction Kit. Receptors were amplified or captured by the immunoSEQ multiplex PCR assay. The multiplex PCR relied on a mix of 60 forward primers for TCR Vbeta segments and 13 reverse primers for TCR Jbeta segments. A multiplex PCR assay on genomic DNA amplified the CDR3 region of rearranged TCR beta genes. Amplified TCR beta libraries were sequenced as 87-base-pair reads on the Illumina HiSeq System. The paper's data handling went like this. In a later analysis, some 80 million unique TCR beta chains were counted across the 666 repertoires, and around 10 million of these chains were shared by at least two donors. Raw reads were error-corrected and collapsed into unique sequences by a nearest-neighbor algorithm in which closely related sequences were merged to remove PCR and sequencing errors. CDR3 sequences were aligned to IMGT reference sequences to assign V, D and J gene segments. For a sequence to be retained, a match of at least six nucleotides was required to both a V gene segment and a J gene segment. A rearrangement counted as productive if the CDR3 had no stop codons and remained in frame with V and J, and every other rearrangement counted as non-productive. CDR3 was defined by IMGT convention, running from the second conserved V-encoded cysteine to the conserved J-encoded phenylalanine. In an earlier analysis of 500 to 650 of the donors, sequences lacking an unambiguous match to a single V gene segment were excluded. In an earlier analysis of 450 to 750 of the donors, a V segment was called functional when productive rearrangements were above 56.7%, and segregating when the standard deviation between donors exceeded 5%. A statistical classification framework was built to diagnose cytomegalovirus status from the catalog of TCR beta chain sequences. A later analysis assigned V and J genes by comparing TCR nucleotide sequences with IMGT/GENE-DB human TR gene sequences. Using the TCRdist pipeline, a later analysis assigned CDR3 sequences along with most-parsimonious VDJ recombination scenarios. In a later analysis, each TCR beta chain was defined by its CDR3 amino acid sequence together with its V-gene family, and reads lacking a unique V-gene family were excluded. To address suspected cross-contamination and a sequencing artifact, a later analysis removed approximately 600 highly shared, low-generation-probability nucleotide sequences. In a later analysis, a clonal expansion index was calculated for each public chain from normalized within-repertoire ranks of inferred template counts. Generation probabilities in a later analysis came from a VDJ recombination model fitted to out-of-frame rearrangements, and those results were checked against IGoR. Hypergeometric tests were used in a later analysis to score TCR-TCR, TCR-HLA and TCR-CMV co-occurrence, with a repertoire-size bias correction applied to the TCR pairs. A later analysis estimated false discovery rates by permuting HLA or CMV assignments 20 times. In a later analysis, co-occurring TCRs were grouped using DBSCAN, and TCRdist sequence similarity was added for clustering within HLA-allele-positive subsets. Repertoires with fewer than 30,000 or more than 120,000 public chains, plus five repertoires with anomalous nucleotide sharing, were excluded from co-occurrence clustering. TCRdb took over this immuneACCESS table, retaining in-frame rearrangements with V and J assigned. Such tables are incomplete; in checked studies, under half of the missing clones stem from an unresolved V gene, and the remainder is unexplained. The DNA gave D and trimming, while V, J and clone size come from that table. In all, the sample holds some 100,000 clones, and about 68% of those were seen once. 14% of the sample is in the top ten clones.

This receptor was identified in a male donor in good health and CMV-seropositive. The sample consisted of PBMCs. The chain joins TRBV5-6 to TRBJ2-7; no D segment can be confidently identified. The nucleotide sequence reads as follows: TGTGCCAGCAGCTTGGGGCAACTATCGGACGAGCAGTACTTC. Translated, this gives CASSLGQLSDEQYF. With the rest looked up from the reference TRBV5-6 and TRBJ2-7 genes rather than sequenced, the full variable domain is DAGVTQSPTHLIKTRGQQVTLRCSPKSGHDTVSWYQQALGQGPQFIFQYYEEEERQRGNFPDRFSGHQFPNYSSELNVNALLLGDSALYLCASSLGQLSDEQYFGPGTRLTVT.